This T cell receptor beta chain is drawn from a study of chemoradiotherapy in HPV16-positive cancers. Study-wide points: Non-HPV-specific T cells did not expand in tumors during treatment, whereas candidate HPV-specific clones and E7-related motifs did. Better recurrence-free survival went with HPV-responsive T-cell expansion in HPV16-positive patients. HPV-specific T cells were functionally defined from only a couple of HPV16-positive patients.

On this clone: Its antigen is not known.

Profiling relied on immunoSEQ multiplex PCR, and the TCRdb table lists in-frame clones only, not all of them. Among more than 15,000 clones listed, 90% to 95% were seen once. Germline values: CDR1 SGDLS, CDR2 YYNGEE. The V gene lost 3 bases and the J gene lost 11 bases, with 11 bases spanning the gap. This CDR3 contains 11 residues. The TCR was taken from a human donor with HPV-associated anogenital cancer. J is TRBJ1-1 and V is TRBV9, with D possibly matching TRBD1 (6 bases). This sample comprised blood, obtained from a patient who underwent chemoradiotherapy. The CDR3 DNA follows: TGTGCCAGCAGCGGAGGGAGGGGGGCTTTCTTT. Amino acid sequence: CASSGGRGAFF.